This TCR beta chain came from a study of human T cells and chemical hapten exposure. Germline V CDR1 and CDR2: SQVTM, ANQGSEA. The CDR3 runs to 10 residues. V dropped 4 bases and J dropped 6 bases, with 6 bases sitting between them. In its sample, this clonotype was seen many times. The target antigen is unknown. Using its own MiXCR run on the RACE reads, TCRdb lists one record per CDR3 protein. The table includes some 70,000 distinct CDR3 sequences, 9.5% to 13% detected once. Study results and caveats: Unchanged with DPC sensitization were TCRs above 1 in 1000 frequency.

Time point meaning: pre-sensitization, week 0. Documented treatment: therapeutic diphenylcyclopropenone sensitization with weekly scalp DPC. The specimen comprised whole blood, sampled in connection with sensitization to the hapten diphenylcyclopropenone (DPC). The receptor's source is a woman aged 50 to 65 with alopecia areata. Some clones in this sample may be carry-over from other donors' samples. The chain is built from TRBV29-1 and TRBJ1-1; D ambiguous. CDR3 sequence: CSVGMPEAFF. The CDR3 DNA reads TGCAGCGTTGGGATGCCTGAAGCTTTCTTT.